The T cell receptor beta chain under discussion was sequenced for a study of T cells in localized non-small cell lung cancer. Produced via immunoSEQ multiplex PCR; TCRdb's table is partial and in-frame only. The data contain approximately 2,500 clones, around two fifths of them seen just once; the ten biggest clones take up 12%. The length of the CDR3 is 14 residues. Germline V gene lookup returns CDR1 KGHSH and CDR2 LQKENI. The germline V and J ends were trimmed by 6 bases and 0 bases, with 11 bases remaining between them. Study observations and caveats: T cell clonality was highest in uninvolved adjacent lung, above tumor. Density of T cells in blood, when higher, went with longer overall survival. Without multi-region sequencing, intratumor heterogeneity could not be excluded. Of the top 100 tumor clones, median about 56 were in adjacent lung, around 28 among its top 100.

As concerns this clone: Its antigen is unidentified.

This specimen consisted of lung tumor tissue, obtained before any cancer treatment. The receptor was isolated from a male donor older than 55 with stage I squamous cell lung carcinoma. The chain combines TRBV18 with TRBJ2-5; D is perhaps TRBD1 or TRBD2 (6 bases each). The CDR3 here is CASSLGGYQETQYF. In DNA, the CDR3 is TGTGCCAGCTCGCTGGGGGGCTACCAAGAGACCCAGTACTTC.